Below are 12 T cell receptor beta chains sequenced from a single sample in a study of blood T cell repertoires in COVID-19. Here immunoSEQ multiplex PCR was the method, and the copy in TCRdb shows in-frame clones only, minus some. The table has about 370,000 clones, approximately 92% seen once. Sequencing used PBMCs or T cells enriched from blood (not recorded which). The origin of the receptors is a man between 18 and 35 years old who had recovered from COVID-19.

The gene calls are TRBV5-1 and TRBJ2-7; 8 nucleotides line up with TRBD1. V dropped 2 bases and J dropped 4; count of bases not matched to a gene: 8. This CDR3 has 15 amino acids. Germline V gene lookup returns CDR1 SGHRS and CDR2 YFSETQ. In DNA form, the CDR3 reads TGCGCCAGCAGCTTAGGGGGACAGGTAATTTACGAGCAGTACTTC. Its translation: CASSLGGQVIYEQYF.

The rearrangement joins TRBV27 to TRBJ2-1, with 9 bases aligning to TRBD2. Trimming removed 5 bases from V and 0 bases from J; junction bases left unmatched: 8. The CDR3 sequence is 17 residues long. Germline lookup yields CDR1 MNHEY and CDR2 SMNVEV (reference sequence). CDR3 in amino acids: CASSIRRGRGSYNEQFF. The CDR3 DNA sequence: TGTGCCAGCAGTATCCGGCGCGGGAGGGGCTCCTACAATGAGCAGTTCTTC.

This clone was detected only once. The rearrangement links TRBV6-5 to TRBJ1-2; D ambiguous. The CDR3 runs to 14 residues. Trimming removed 0 bases from V and 0 bases from J, with 5 bases in between. CDR1 and CDR2 from the germline V gene are MNHEY and SVGAGI. CDR3 coding DNA: TGTGCCAGCAGTTACTCGTATACTAACTATGGCTACACCTTC. This encodes CASSYSYTNYGYTF.

The J gene is TRBJ1-6, the V gene TRBV3-1 (or the pseudogene TRBV3-2), with D maybe TRBD1 (6 bases). Germline lookup yields CDR1 LGHDT and CDR2 YNNKEL (reference sequence). The CDR3 has 14 amino acids. The germline V and J ends were trimmed by 3 bases and 4 bases, with 7 bases remaining between them. CDR3 amino acids: CASSHGQYNSPLHF. DNA of the CDR3: TGTGCCAGCAGCCACGGACAGTATAATTCACCCCTCCACTTT.

The chain couples TRBV30 to TRBJ2-3; the D gene is possibly TRBD1 (6 bases). Trimming left V 5 bases short and J 0 bases short, with 12 bases between. Germline V gene data show CDR1 as GTSNPN and CDR2 as SVGIG (reference sequence). CDR3 length: 14 amino acids. CDR3 region: CAWVTGLSTDTQYF. In nucleotides, the CDR3 is TGTGCCTGGGTAACAGGGCTTAGCACAGATACGCAGTATTTT.

The chain is built from TRBV29-1 and TRBJ1-5, with D tentatively TRBD1 (5 bases). Germline-derived CDR1 and CDR2 are SQVTM and ANQGSEA. The length of the CDR3 is 13 residues. The ends were cut back, 4 bases at V and 4 bases at J, with 11 bases in the middle. The CDR3 protein is CSVGQSQNQPQHF. The CDR3 nucleotides read TGCAGCGTTGGACAGTCTCAGAATCAGCCCCAGCATTTT.

Comments on this clone: The same CDR3 arises from other DNA sequences in this sample as well. The chain is built from TRBV18 and TRBJ2-5; D is unclear. The V end lost 3 bases, the J end lost 1 base, and 6 bases lay between the germline ends. The CDR3 extends over 13 amino acids. CDR1 KGHSH and CDR2 LQKENI come from the germline V gene. The chain's CDR3 is CASSPRGQETQYF. CDR3 coding DNA: TGTGCCAGCTCACCGAGAGGCCAAGAGACCCAGTACTTC.

The CDR3 here is CASSQGASGAGGRETQYF. In DNA form, the CDR3 reads TGTGCCAGCAGCCAAGGGGCTAGCGGAGCGGGGGGGAGAGAGACCCAGTACTTC. This chain links TRBV4-2 with TRBJ2-5, with 10 positions matching TRBD2. Germline assignment: CDR1 LGHNA and CDR2 YNFKEQ. The CDR3 consists of 18 residues. Trimming at V came to 1 base and at J to 4 bases, leaving 12 bases not matched to a gene.

V gene TRBV15 combines with J gene TRBJ1-5; D is perhaps TRBD1 (5 bases). The CDR3 contains 15 residues. The V and J ends lost 0 bases and 11 bases respectively, with 17 bases between them. Germline CDR1 LNHNV, CDR2 YYDKDF (reference sequence). CDR3 bases: TGTGCCACCAGCAGAGATCTCGCCGCAGGGCAGTCCCAGCATTTT. As protein: CATSRDLAAGQSQHF.

Here the CDR3 DNA reads TGCGCCAGCAGCTTGGAAGGGACAGGATCCTACGAGCAGTACTTC. Its protein product is CASSLEGTGSYEQYF. The chain links TRBV5-1 to TRBJ2-7, with 8 bases aligning to TRBD1. V shed 0 bases and J 1 base; nucleotides not matched to a gene: 3. The germline gives CDR1 SGHRS, CDR2 YFSETQ. The CDR3 is made up of 15 amino acids.

This chain connects TRBV6-1 to TRBJ1-3, with D possibly matching TRBD1 (5 bases). Germline CDR1 reads MNHNS; CDR2 reads SASEGT. The CDR3 loop spans 16 amino acids. V dropped 3 bases and J dropped 0 bases, with 12 bases sitting between them. CDR3 in DNA: TGTGCCAGCAGTGACCAGGGTACCTACTCTGGAAACACCATATATTTT. It encodes CASSDQGTYSGNTIYF.

This chain uses TRBV27 with TRBJ2-7; 7 bases align to TRBD2. CDR1 MNHEY and CDR2 SMNVEV come from the germline V gene (reference sequence). V lost 3 bases and J lost 0; bases outside the gene matches: 5. CDR3 length: 15 residues. In DNA, the CDR3 is TGTGCCAGCAGTTTGGCGGGGGAGAGCTCCTACGAGCAGTACTTC. Translating it yields CASSLAGESSYEQYF.